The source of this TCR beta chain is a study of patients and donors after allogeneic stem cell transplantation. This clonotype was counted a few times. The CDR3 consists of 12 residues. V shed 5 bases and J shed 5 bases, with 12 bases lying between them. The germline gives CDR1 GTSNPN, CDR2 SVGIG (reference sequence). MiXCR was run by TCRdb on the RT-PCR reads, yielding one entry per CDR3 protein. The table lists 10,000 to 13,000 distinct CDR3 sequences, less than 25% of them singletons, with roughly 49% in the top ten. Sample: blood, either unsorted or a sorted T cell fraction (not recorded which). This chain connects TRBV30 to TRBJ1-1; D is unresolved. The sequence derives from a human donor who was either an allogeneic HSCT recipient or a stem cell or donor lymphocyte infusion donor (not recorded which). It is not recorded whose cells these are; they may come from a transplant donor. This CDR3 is CAWGQTWTEAFF. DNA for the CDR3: TGTGCCTGGGGGCAGACATGGACTGAAGCTTTCTTT.